One sample yielded the 26 T cell receptor beta chains listed below, sequenced in a study of T cell changes during pregnancy in multiple sclerosis. Generated by immunoSEQ multiplex PCR, the TCRdb table keeps only in-frame clones and is missing some. The sample carries approximately 100,000 clones, 85% to 95% recorded once. The sample consisted of peripheral blood, taken after pregnancy. The receptors here all came from a female donor with multiple sclerosis, enrolled in a pregnancy study.

The gene calls are TRBV9 and TRBJ2-3; the D is unclear. The CDR3 covers 16 residues. Trimming removed 0 bases from V and 0 bases from J, with 11 bases in between. CDR1 SGDLS and CDR2 YYNGEE come from the germline V gene. CDR3 sequence: CASSVVELPSTDTQYF. The CDR3 DNA follows: TGTGCCAGCAGCGTAGTAGAGCTACCGAGCACAGATACGCAGTATTTT.

This clone was seen only once. J is TRBJ1-4 and V is TRBV28; TRBD1 matches at 7 bases. Germline CDR1 MDHEN, CDR2 SYDVKM. Losses at the gene ends were 2 bases for V and 5 bases for J; bases not matched to a gene: 5. The CDR3 spans 15 residues. CDR3 DNA sequence: TGTGCCAGCAGTTTAACCCGACAGGGAAATGAAAAACTGTTTTTT. It yields the protein CASSLTRQGNEKLFF.

The rearrangement uses TRBV2 and TRBJ1-1, with 8 bases aligning to TRBD1. The CDR3 is 13 residues long. Looked up from germline, CDR1 is SNHLY and CDR2 is FYNNEI. V shed 11 bases, J shed 2 bases, and the junction held 7 bases outside the gene matches. Here the CDR3 reads CAGGQGLNTEAFF. CDR3 sequence (DNA): TGTGCCGGTGGACAGGGACTCAACACTGAAGCTTTCTTT.

The table lists this clone with a count of one. The chain joins TRBV6-5 to TRBJ2-3, with 12 bases matching TRBD2. Unmatched junction bases numbered 0, after V lost 2 bases and J lost 3 bases. Germline loops: CDR1 MNHEY, CDR2 SVGAGI. CDR3 size: 15 residues. The CDR3 spells CASSYLAGGTDTQYF. The CDR3 nucleotides read TGTGCCAGCAGTTACCTAGCGGGAGGGACAGATACGCAGTATTTT.

The genes are TRBV7-3 and TRBJ2-5, with D tentatively TRBD1 (5 bases). The CDR3 length is 15 residues. Trimming took off 1 base at V and 5 bases at J, with 14 bases between the two ends. Germline V CDR1 and CDR2: SGHTA, FQGTGA. The DNA for the CDR3 is TGTGCCAGCAGCTTAAGGGCAGGGTCGGCGGAGACCCAGTACTTC. Amino acids: CASSLRAGSAETQYF.

Here the CDR3 DNA reads TGTGCCAGCAGGTCCAGAGAAGCTTTCTTT. Translating gives CASRSREAFF. The chain couples TRBV6-5 to TRBJ1-1; D remains ambiguous. This CDR3 spans 10 amino acids. V was trimmed by 6 bases and J by 8 bases, leaving 7 bases between them. CDR1 and CDR2 from the germline V gene are MNHEY and SVGAGI.

The V call is TRBV2, the J call TRBJ1-2; D unclear. CDR1 is SNHLY and CDR2 is FYNNEI in the germline V gene. The V gene lost 5 bases and the J gene lost 6 bases, with 10 bases spanning the gap. There are 12 residues in the CDR3. The CDR3: CASSMKLHGYTF. CDR3 nucleotide sequence: TGTGCCAGCAGTATGAAGCTTCATGGCTACACCTTC.

For the CDR3, the DNA is TGTGCCAGCAGGCTCGGGACTAGCGGGACCTACGAGCAGTACTTC. As protein: CASRLGTSGTYEQYF. The V gene is TRBV6-5, the J gene TRBJ2-7; 13 bases fit TRBD2. The germline V gene has CDR1 MNHEY and CDR2 SVGAGI. The CDR3 has 15 amino acids. V lost 6 bases to trimming and J lost 2 bases; unmatched junction nucleotides: 4.

This chain joins TRBV28 and TRBJ2-1; 11 bases fit TRBD2. This CDR3 region has 20 residues. With 3 bases clipped from V and 1 base from J, the junction kept 14 bases outside the gene matches. Germline-derived CDR1 and CDR2 are MDHEN and SYDVKM. For the CDR3, the DNA is TGTGCCAGCAGTTTCCCTCTAGCGGGAGGATACCAGCGTTCCTACAATGAGCAGTTCTTC. Protein sequence: CASSFPLAGGYQRSYNEQFF. Variable domain in full (rest from reference TRBV28 and TRBJ2-1): DVKVTQSSRYLVKRTGEKVFLECVQDMDHENMFWYRQDPGLGLRLIYFSYDVKMKEKGDIPEGYSVSREKKERFSLILESASTNQTSMYLCASSFPLAGGYQRSYNEQFFGPGTRLTVL.

J is TRBJ2-5 and V is TRBV28; 7 nucleotides match TRBD2. The CDR3 contains 14 residues. Unmatched junction bases numbered 6, after V lost 3 bases and J lost 5 bases. From germline, CDR1 is MDHEN and CDR2 SYDVKM. The CDR3 is CASSFSGIPETQYF. For the CDR3, the DNA is TGTGCCAGCAGTTTCAGCGGGATCCCGGAGACCCAGTACTTC.

The J gene is TRBJ2-7, the V gene TRBV7-9; D is uncertain. The germline V and J ends were trimmed by 5 bases and 3 bases, with 17 bases remaining between them. CDR1 is SEHNR, CDR2 FQNEAQ, per germline (reference sequence). There are 15 residues in the CDR3. In DNA form, the CDR3 reads TGTGCCAGCAGCCCATCACAGTACATGCTCTACGAGCAGTACTTC. It translates to CASSPSQYMLYEQYF.

The rearrangement uses TRBV18 and TRBJ1-1; the D is unclear. This CDR3 comprises 15 residues. Germline V lookup: CDR1 KGHSH, CDR2 LQKENI. Trimming cost V 5 bases and J 0 bases, with 13 bases left between them. CDR3 protein: CASSSISGLNTEAFF. The DNA of the CDR3 is TGTGCCAGCTCAAGTATCTCGGGGTTGAACACTGAAGCTTTCTTT.

This sequence joins TRBV5-1 and TRBJ2-7, with 7 bases lining up with TRBD1. The CDR3 contains 14 residues. The germline CDR1 and CDR2 sequences are SGHRS and YFSETQ. The V and J ends lost 7 bases and 3 bases, in that order; junction bases with no gene match: 10. The CDR3 here is CASHTGEGGYEQYF. CDR3 DNA: TGCGCCAGCCATACAGGGGAAGGAGGCTACGAGCAGTACTTC.

The V and J genes are TRBV28 and TRBJ2-7; no firm D call. The CDR3 sequence is 12 residues long. Between the trimmed V and J ends, which lost 1 base and 7 bases, there was a span of 8 bases. The germline V gene has CDR1 MDHEN and CDR2 SYDVKM. The CDR3 bases are TGTGCCAGCAGTTTATTGCGGAGAGAGCAGTACTTC. It specifies CASSLLRREQYF.

This clone was picked up a small number of times. This chain connects TRBV19 to TRBJ1-6; 8 bases match TRBD1. This CDR3 has 16 amino acids. Germline values: CDR1 LNHDA, CDR2 SQIVND (reference sequence). Trimming cost V 3 bases and J 6 bases; bases outside gene matches: 7. CDR3 sequence reads: CASSMGDRGLNSPLHF. For the CDR3, the DNA is TGTGCCAGTAGTATGGGCGACAGGGGCCTTAATTCACCCCTCCACTTT.

The rearrangement links TRBV11-2 to TRBJ2-1, with 8 bases aligning to TRBD2. The CDR3 loop spans 14 amino acids. J was trimmed by 6 bases and V by 7 bases; bases with no gene match: 8. Germline loops: CDR1 SGHAT, CDR2 FQNNGV. The CDR3 coding sequence is TGTGCCAGCACCTCGACTAGCGCTTCCAATGAGCAGTTCTTC. Protein: CASTSTSASNEQFF.

This clone appeared once. This rearrangement joins TRBV29-1 to TRBJ2-2, with TRBD1 matching over 7 bases. The trim removed 1 base at V and 6 bases at J, leaving 5 bases unmatched. CDR3 length: 14 residues. Germline V lookup: CDR1 SQVTM, CDR2 ANQGSEA. CDR3 DNA sequence: TGCAGCGTTGAAGGCAGGCAGGGGGCCGGGGAGCTGTTTTTT. It encodes CSVEGRQGAGELFF.

The rearrangement joins TRBV18 to TRBJ1-5, with no clear D. The CDR3 runs 14 residues. Per germline, CDR1 KGHSH and CDR2 LQKENI. Between the trimmed V and J ends, which lost 6 bases and 1 base, there was a span of 10 bases. The CDR3 loop reads CASSGGGSNQPQHF. The CDR3, as DNA: TGTGCCAGCTCGGGCGGCGGGAGCAATCAGCCCCAGCATTTT.

This clone was observed once. CDR3 nucleotide sequence: TGTGCCAGCAGTTTAGTGTCGACTACCCCCTACGAGCAGTACTTC. This gives the protein CASSLVSTTPYEQYF. This rearrangement joins TRBV27 to TRBJ2-7, with D possibly matching TRBD2 (5 bases). The germline V gene encodes CDR1 MNHEY and CDR2 SMNVEV (reference sequence). The CDR3 is 15 amino acids. The V end lost 2 bases, the J end lost 2 bases, and 13 bases lay between the germline ends.

Comments on this clone: One end of the junction varies from germline; a read error may be responsible. The V call is TRBV6-1, the J call TRBJ2-1, with TRBD1 identical over 8 bases. Germline CDR1 MNHNS, CDR2 SASEGT. The CDR3 runs to 14 residues. CDR3 amino acids: CASSEARTGNEQFF. CDR3 DNA sequence: TGTGCCAGCAGTGAAGCTCGGACAGGGAATGAGCAATTCTTC.

This chain connects TRBV5-1 to TRBJ1-2; 9 positions agree with TRBD1. This CDR3 contains 17 residues. The trim removed 0 bases at V and 7 bases at J, leaving 13 bases unmatched. The V gene's germline CDR1 is SGHRS and CDR2 YFSETQ. The CDR3 here is CASSLGADRGLNGGYTF. DNA for the CDR3: TGCGCCAGCAGCTTGGGGGCGGACAGGGGACTTAACGGTGGCTACACCTTC.

The CDR3 reads CASSSGQGGTEAFF. In DNA, the CDR3 is TGTGCCAGCAGCTCCGGACAGGGTGGGACTGAAGCTTTCTTT. The V and J genes are TRBV6-5 and TRBJ1-1; 8 positions match TRBD1. CDR3 length: 14 residues. From germline, CDR1 is MNHEY and CDR2 SVGAGI. V shed 6 bases and J 5 bases; nucleotides not matched to a gene: 8.

CDR3 sequence: CASSSVATNEKLFF. CDR3 sequence (DNA): TGTGCCAGCAGCTCGGTCGCAACTAATGAAAAACTGTTTTTT. V gene TRBV7-9 combines with J gene TRBJ1-4; D is unclear. Germline assignment: CDR1 SEHNR and CDR2 FQNEAQ (reference sequence). Trimming cost V 4 bases and J 0 bases, with 6 bases left between them. This CDR3 is 14 amino acids long.

This clone is a singleton in its sample. The junction and the germline gene differ at one end; a read error may be behind it. The chain employs TRBV2 and TRBJ2-5; 7 bases are shared with TRBD2. CDR1 and CDR2 (germline): SNHLY, FYNNEI. The CDR3 is made up of 14 amino acids. Here the CDR3 DNA reads TGTGCCAGCAGAGAGCGGGAACACGAAGAAACCCAGTACTTC. Residues: CASREREHEETQYF.

V is TRBV5-1 and J is TRBJ2-5, with D perhaps TRBD2 (6 bases). The CDR3 sequence is 18 residues long. Germline assignment: CDR1 SGHRS and CDR2 YFSETQ. The ends were cut back, 0 bases at V and 5 bases at J, with 23 bases in the middle. CDR3 sequence: CASSLGEVGRRRAETQYF. CDR3 nucleotides: TGCGCCAGCAGCTTGGGGGAGGTGGGCAGAAGAAGAGCGGAGACCCAGTACTTC.

The rearrangement uses TRBV6-1 and TRBJ1-2; D possibly corresponds to TRBD1 (5 bases). From germline, CDR1 is MNHNS and CDR2 SASEGT. Trimming left V 5 bases short and J 5 bases short, with 12 bases between. The CDR3 runs to 13 residues. The CDR3 DNA sequence: TGTGCCAGCAGTTCTACAGGATATTATGGCTACACCTTC. It encodes CASSSTGYYGYTF.